The clone carrying this TCR beta chain was detected only once. The antigen is not known. The data originate from a study of cytomegalovirus exposure and HLA in healthy donors. Study results and caveats: In an earlier analysis, in some 500 donors, most V segments appeared productive either ~87% or ~30% of the time.

The donors gave bone marrow, and they were healthy. This PCR relied on a set of 60 Vbeta primers and 13 Jbeta primers. Data came from immunoSEQ multiplex PCR; TCRdb stores just in-frame clones and leaves some out. The repertoire holds over 150,000 clones, 70% to 90% seen once, with approximately 7% in the top ten. The CDR3 is 16 residues long. Germline loops: CDR1 MDHEN, CDR2 SYDVKM. The junction had 4 bases not matched to a gene; V was cut back by 4 bases and J by 0 bases. Sequenced material: PBMCs. The J gene is TRBJ2-2, the V gene TRBV28, with 8 bases aligning to TRBD2. The source is a woman between 25 and 40 years old in good health and CMV-seropositive. DNA of the CDR3: TGTGCCAGCAGTTCGGTAGCGGGGCCGAACACCGGGGAGCTGTTTTTT. Its translation is CASSSVAGPNTGELFF.